Sequencing of this T cell receptor (beta chain) was carried out in a study of cytomegalovirus exposure and HLA in healthy donors. Study-level findings and limits: Most TCR beta V segments were productive about 90% or about 30% of the time in an earlier analysis. An observed cluster of highly shared sequence variants was recorded as a likely sequencing artifact.

Vbeta (60) and Jbeta (13) primers were used in the PCR. How the authors handled the data: Later reanalysis found roughly 80 million unique TCR beta chains, around 10 million of them shared. Libraries were prepared by immunoSEQ multiplex PCR; TCRdb keeps only in-frame clonotypes and omits some of them. V and J calls and clone size follow that table, whereas D and trimming were derived from the DNA. The repertoire holds about 190,000 clones, approximately 82% seen once, with about 1.8% in the top ten. This clone has a single count. The antigen remains unidentified. The junction had 13 bases not matched to a gene; V was cut back by 2 bases and J by 6 bases. The CDR3 totals 16 residues. Germline loops: CDR1 ENHRY, CDR2 SYGVKD. When sampled, the donors appeared nominally healthy, though they likely had unrecorded immune exposures.

Sequenced: PBMCs. This TCR came from a woman aged 18-35 years in good health and CMV-seronegative. The chain couples TRBV10-3 to TRBJ2-7; the match to TRBD1 covers 7 bases. The CDR3, as DNA: TGTGCCATCAGTGAGGGATTAGGACAGGTCCTCCGCGAGCAGTACTTC. This codes for CAISEGLGQVLREQYF.